These 3 T cell receptor beta chains share one sample of origin, sequenced in a study of shared clonotypes between healthy human individuals. Sequenced by immunoSEQ multiplex PCR; TCRdb stores in-frame clones only, minus some. Found here are over a million clones, about 80% of them singletons; the top ten hold under 0.65%. The specimen was memory CD4+ T cells from PBMCs. Subset defined: CD45RA-negative fraction. The receptors come from a man aged 18 to 30 in good health. Some clones in this sample may be carry-over from other donors' samples.

This chain connects TRBV18 to TRBJ2-1, with D maybe TRBD2 (6 bases). Trimming removed 2 bases from V and 2 bases from J, with 10 bases in between. Germline lookup yields CDR1 KGHSH and CDR2 LQKENI. CDR3 length: 15 amino acids. The CDR3, as DNA: TGTGCCAGCTCACCAGGAGGGAGTGCCTACAATGAGCAGTTCTTC. It specifies CASSPGGSAYNEQFF.

This chain links TRBV5-6 with TRBJ1-1, with D hard to call. The ends were cut back, 2 bases at V and 7 bases at J, with 9 bases in the middle. From germline, CDR1 is SGHDT and CDR2 YYEEEE. The CDR3 contains 12 residues. The CDR3 nucleotides read TGTGCCAGCAGCTTTTCGAACGGTGAAGCTTTCTTT. Its protein is CASSFSNGEAFF.

The rearrangement links TRBV2 to TRBJ1-1; no clear D gene. Between the trimmed V and J ends, which lost 4 bases and 1 base, there was a span of 7 bases. The CDR3 has 13 residues. The germline V gene has CDR1 SNHLY and CDR2 FYNNEI. The CDR3 sequence is CASSGIRNTEAFF. CDR3 coding DNA: TGTGCCAGCAGTGGGATAAGGAACACTGAAGCTTTCTTT.